Following are 23 T cell receptor beta chains from one sample sequenced in a study of OX40 agonist ivuxolimab in advanced cancers. The repertoire was sequenced with immunoSEQ multiplex PCR; TCRdb's copy has only in-frame clones and lacks some. Of more than 30,000 clones in the sample, 79% were seen once. Sample: CD4+ or CD8+ T cells sorted from blood, taken in a trial of the OX40 agonist ivuxolimab. These receptors originate from an adult with an advanced solid tumor such as melanoma, head and neck, liver or kidney cancer.

The V call is TRBV19, the J call TRBJ1-6; D not resolved. Germline CDR1 is LNHDA and CDR2 is SQIVND (reference sequence). CDR3 length equals 14 residues. Trimming took off 1 base at V and 7 bases at J, with 8 bases between the two ends. The CDR3 region has the DNA TGTGCCAGTAGTATAGTGGGGATGAATTCACCCCTCCACTTT. Protein sequence: CASSIVGMNSPLHF.

This rearrangement joins TRBV14 to TRBJ2-7; 7 bases map to TRBD2. This CDR3 contains 14 residues. Germline V CDR1 and CDR2: SGHDN, FVKESK. J gave up 6 bases and V 6 bases, and 11 bases lay outside the gene matches. CDR3 protein: CASRQRGEGFEQYF. The DNA for the CDR3 is TGTGCCAGCAGGCAACGGGGGGAAGGGTTCGAGCAGTACTTC.

The rearrangement links TRBV12-2 to TRBJ1-5. TRBV12-2 is deemed a pseudogene. The CDR3 loop spans 15 amino acids. The CDR3 DNA is TGTGCAAGTCGCCCTGCGGGGGGGGGCTGGGAGCCCCAGCATTTT. This translates into CASRPAGGGWEPQHF.

V usage is TRBV4-1 and J usage is TRBJ1-4; D is unresolved. Germline assignment: CDR1 MGHRA and CDR2 YSYEKL. The CDR3 spans 11 residues. Trimming shortened V by 4 bases and J by 4 bases, and 1 base separated the two germline ends. The CDR3 coding sequence is TGCGCCAGCAGCCTTAATGAAAAACTGTTTTTT. This gives the protein CASSLNEKLFF.

J is TRBJ1-2 and V is TRBV29-1, with D unclear. Germline V gene data show CDR1 as SQVTM and CDR2 as ANQGSEA. Trimming took 7 bases from V and 3 from J, leaving 24 bases between them. The CDR3 has 16 residues. The CDR3 nucleotides are TGCAGCGGGAAACGATTTGGGGTAACGGTTGACTATGGCTACACCTTC. Translation gives CSGKRFGVTVDYGYTF.

The chain combines TRBV2 with TRBJ1-2, with D hard to call. Deletions cut 8 bases from V and 4 bases from J, with 23 bases between. Germline assignment: CDR1 SNHLY and CDR2 FYNNEI. There are 16 residues in the CDR3. The CDR3 spells CASPMSDGAAGYGYTF. The CDR3 bases are TGTGCCAGCCCCATGTCGGACGGAGCGGCTGGCTATGGCTACACCTTC. Drawing the rest from reference TRBV2 and TRBJ1-2, the complete variable domain is EPEVTQTPSHQVTQMGQEVILRCVPISNHLYFYWYRQILGQKVEFLVSFYNNEISEKSEIFDDQFSVERPDGSNFTLKIRSTKLEDSAMYFCASPMSDGAAGYGYTFGSGTRLTVV.

This clone was detected only once. The rearrangement uses TRBV10-1 and TRBJ2-5, with TRBD2 identical over 10 bases. Germline loops: CDR1 WNHNN, CDR2 SYGVQD (reference sequence). The CDR3 is 14 amino acids. V was clipped by 4 bases and J by 4 bases; unmatched bases: 3. CDR3 sequence reads: CASSGASGGETQYF. The CDR3 region has the DNA TGCGCCAGCAGTGGAGCTAGCGGGGGAGAGACCCAGTACTTC.

This clone has just one count. The chain employs TRBV18 and TRBJ2-7, with D unclear. Per germline, CDR1 KGHSH and CDR2 LQKENI. V was cut by 3 bases and J by 0 bases, with 9 bases left in between. CDR3 size: 14 residues. The CDR3 here is CASSPSVTSYEQYF. In DNA form, the CDR3 reads TGTGCCAGCTCACCCTCGGTGACCTCCTACGAGCAGTACTTC.

The chain joins TRBV19 to TRBJ1-5, with a possible D match to TRBD1 (5 bases). The germline V gene has CDR1 LNHDA and CDR2 SQIVND (reference sequence). The V end lost 3 bases, the J end lost 3 bases, and 15 bases lay between the germline ends. The CDR3 extends over 16 amino acids. CDR3 residues: CASSIPSGHPNQPQHF. In DNA form, the CDR3 reads TGTGCCAGTAGTATCCCATCAGGACATCCCAATCAGCCCCAGCATTTT.

The chain is built from TRBV18 and TRBJ2-1, with D perhaps matching TRBD2 (5 bases). With 2 bases removed from V and 11 bases from J, the gap between germline ends came to 16 bases. Germline-derived CDR1 and CDR2 are KGHSH and LQKENI. CDR3 length: 14 residues. CDR3 loop: CASSPGSGGVKQFF. In DNA, the CDR3 is TGTGCCAGCTCACCAGGGAGTGGCGGAGTTAAGCAGTTCTTC. Supplemented by reference TRBV18 and TRBJ2-1, the full variable domain reads NAGVMQNPRHLVRRRGQEARLRCSPMKGHSHVYWYRQLPEEGLKFMVYLQKENIIDESGMPKERFSAEFPKEGPSILRIQQVVRGDSAAYFCASSPGSGGVKQFFGPGTRLTVL.

The rearrangement links TRBV2 to TRBJ2-3, with no clear D. CDR1 SNHLY and CDR2 FYNNEI come from the germline V gene. The CDR3 is made up of 14 amino acids. Trimming shortened V by 10 bases and J by 4 bases, and 18 bases separated the two germline ends. The CDR3 region is CATQTTFKADTQYF. The CDR3 nucleotides are TGTGCCACCCAAACAACTTTCAAGGCAGATACGCAGTATTTT.

V gene TRBV10-3 combines with J gene TRBJ2-3; 13 nucleotides line up with TRBD2. V was pared by 4 bases and J by 8 bases, with 9 bases of the junction left unmatched. Germline V lookup: CDR1 ENHRY, CDR2 SYGVKD. This CDR3 contains 16 residues. The CDR3 reads CAISVTSGGSPATQYF. CDR3 nucleotides: TGTGCCATCAGTGTGACTAGCGGGGGGTCTCCCGCTACGCAGTATTTT.

The gene calls are TRBV6-1 and TRBJ1-5; D may be TRBD1 (5 bases). The CDR3 is 14 amino acids. Germline V gene data show CDR1 as MNHNS and CDR2 as SASEGT. Trimming removed 4 bases at V and 4 bases at J, with 11 bases between. CDR3 amino acids: CASSGWGGNQPQHF. CDR3 coding DNA: TGTGCCAGCAGTGGATGGGGGGGGAATCAGCCCCAGCATTTT.

The chain combines TRBV13 with TRBJ2-2; a possible D gene is TRBD2 (6 bases). This CDR3 has 16 amino acids. Trimming left V 3 bases short and J 3 bases short, with 14 bases between. In germline, CDR1 is PRHDT, CDR2 FYEKMQ (reference sequence). CDR3: CASSFSGRGDTGELFF. DNA of the CDR3: TGTGCCAGCAGCTTCTCGGGGCGGGGAGACACCGGGGAGCTGTTTTTT. The full variable domain, rest sourced from reference TRBV13 and TRBJ2-2, is AAGVIQSPRHLIKEKRETATLKCYPIPRHDTVYWYQQGPGQDPQFLISFYEKMQSDKGSIPDRFSAQQFSDYHSELNMSSLELGDSALYFCASSFSGRGDTGELFFGEGSRLTVL.

The gene calls are TRBV6-5 and TRBJ2-5; weak D call: TRBD2 (6 bases). The V gene's germline CDR1 is MNHEY and CDR2 SVGAGI. There are 14 residues in the CDR3. V gave up 2 bases and J gave up 4 bases, with 11 bases separating them. The CDR3 DNA sequence: TGTGCCAGCAGTTACGGGGGAGCGGGAGAGACCCAGTACTTC. Translating it yields CASSYGGAGETQYF.

The chain links TRBV5-5 to TRBJ1-5; tentatively, D is TRBD1 (6 bases). With 4 bases removed from V and 1 base from J, the gap between germline ends came to 15 bases. The CDR3 has 16 residues. Germline V gives CDR1 SGHKS, CDR2 YYEKEE (reference sequence). In DNA, the CDR3 is TGTGCCAGCAGCGTGGGATCCGGGACAAGCAATCAGCCCCAGCATTTT. This gives the protein CASSVGSGTSNQPQHF.

The V call is TRBV15, the J call TRBJ2-5; 9 bases map to TRBD2. V was clipped by 3 bases and J by 5 bases; unmatched bases: 7. The CDR3 spans 15 residues. Germline V gives CDR1 LNHNV, CDR2 YYDKDF (reference sequence). CDR3 coding DNA: TGTGCCACCAGCAGGATTAGCGGGGGTTCCGAGACCCAGTACTTC. Amino acid sequence: CATSRISGGSETQYF.

This rearrangement joins TRBV7-2 to TRBJ1-1; tentative D call: TRBD1 (5 bases). CDR3 size: 12 residues. Germline V gives CDR1 SGHTA, CDR2 FQGNSA. V lost 5 bases to trimming and J lost 5 bases, with 9 bases between them. As DNA, the CDR3 is TGTGCCAGCAGCCCCCGGACAACTGAAGCTTTCTTT. It yields the protein CASSPRTTEAFF.

The gene calls are TRBV5-1 and TRBJ2-2; TRBD1 matches 7 bases. The CDR3 contains 16 residues. V lost 1 base, J lost 1 base, and 4 bases stayed unmatched. Germline CDR1 SGHRS, CDR2 YFSETQ. The CDR3 here is CASSLRGQLNTGELFF. The CDR3 region has the DNA TGCGCCAGCAGCTTGAGGGGACAGCTGAACACCGGGGAGCTGTTTTTT.

J is TRBJ2-7 and V is TRBV10-3, with 7 bases aligning to TRBD1. CDR1 is ENHRY, CDR2 SYGVKD, per germline. This CDR3 comprises 14 residues. The junction had 5 bases not matched to a gene; V was cut back by 3 bases and J by 3 bases. In nucleotides, the CDR3 is TGTGCCATCAGTGACATAGGGGGCGGCTACGAGCAGTACTTC. This codes for CAISDIGGGYEQYF.

The CDR3 nucleotides read TGTGCCAGCAGCGTAGTTCCCCAGGGCAGTGAAGCTTTCTTT. As protein: CASSVVPQGSEAFF. The genes are TRBV9 and TRBJ1-1; D is possibly TRBD1 (5 bases). V lost 0 bases and J lost 7, with 13 bases in between. Germline assignment: CDR1 SGDLS and CDR2 YYNGEE. The CDR3 has 14 amino acids.

The chain carries TRBV20-1 and TRBJ2-1; D gene ambiguous. Germline CDR1 and CDR2: DFQATT and SNEGSKA (reference sequence). The CDR3 totals 11 residues. CDR3 loop: CSFSGGYEQFF. CDR3 in DNA: TGCAGCTTCTCGGGTGGGTATGAGCAGTTCTTC.

The V gene is TRBV13, the J gene TRBJ1-3; possible D gene TRBD1, 6 bases. Trimming took off 4 bases at V and 0 bases at J, with 16 bases between the two ends. Germline V gene data show CDR1 as PRHDT and CDR2 as FYEKMQ (reference sequence). The CDR3 length is 17 residues. CDR3 amino acids: CASSSSMTGASGNTIYF. CDR3 coding DNA: TGTGCCAGCAGCTCCTCCATGACAGGAGCCTCTGGAAACACCATATATTTT.